Shown below are 30 T cell receptor beta chains from a single sample sequenced in a study of blood T cell repertoires in COVID-19. Assay used: immunoSEQ multiplex PCR; TCRdb lists only in-frame clones, some missing. This sample has about 340,000 clones, with roughly 90% found just once. Sequenced input: PBMCs or T cells enriched from blood (not recorded which). The receptors come from a woman aged 25 to 39 who had recovered from COVID-19.

This chain links TRBV5-6 with TRBJ2-7; D not certain. CDR1 and CDR2 from the germline V gene are SGHDT and YYEEEE. The CDR3 loop spans 18 amino acids. V dropped 4 bases and J dropped 0 bases, with 23 bases sitting between them. For the CDR3, the DNA is TGTGCCAGCAGCCCCCTTCGAGAGTATAGCAAAAGCTCCTACGAGCAGTACTTC. Translated: CASSPLREYSKSSYEQYF.

The V call is TRBV28, the J call TRBJ2-7; 8 bases are shared with TRBD1. The junction had 13 bases not matched to a gene; V was cut back by 8 bases and J by 7 bases. Germline V gene data show CDR1 as MDHEN and CDR2 as SYDVKM. The CDR3 is 14 residues long. The CDR3 region is CASFPGGRILEQYF. The CDR3 DNA reads TGTGCCAGCTTCCCAGGGGGCCGGATATTAGAGCAGTACTTC. Filled out from reference TRBV28 and TRBJ2-7, the complete variable domain reads DVKVTQSSRYLVKRTGEKVFLECVQDMDHENMFWYRQDPGLGLRLIYFSYDVKMKEKGDIPEGYSVSREKKERFSLILESASTNQTSMYLCASFPGGRILEQYFGPGTRLTVT.

J is TRBJ1-5 and V is TRBV7-9, with D maybe TRBD1 (6 bases). The CDR3 extends over 14 amino acids. Trimming left V 3 bases short and J 6 bases short, with 12 bases between. The germline V gene encodes CDR1 SEHNR and CDR2 FQNEAQ (reference sequence). The CDR3 spells CASSLGGAGQPQHF. The CDR3 nucleotides are TGTGCCAGCAGCTTGGGGGGGGCCGGTCAGCCCCAGCATTTT.

Here the CDR3 reads CASSFRVNTEAFF. The CDR3 nucleotides are TGTGCCAGCAGCTTTCGGGTCAACACTGAAGCTTTCTTT. The rearrangement joins TRBV7-9 to TRBJ1-1, with D unresolved. The V and J ends lost 3 bases and 2 bases respectively, with 7 bases between them. Germline V gene lookup returns CDR1 SEHNR and CDR2 FQNEAQ (reference sequence). The CDR3 contains 13 residues.

The chain combines TRBV28 with TRBJ1-5, with TRBD1 matching 9 bases. J lost 7 bases, V lost 9 bases, and 4 bases had no gene match. The CDR3 is made up of 12 amino acids. Per germline, CDR1 MDHEN and CDR2 SYDVKM. The CDR3 spells CASRDRVQPQHF. In nucleotides, the CDR3 is TGTGCCAGTCGGGACAGGGTGCAGCCCCAGCATTTT.

The V call is TRBV7-2, the J call TRBJ2-3, with D possibly being TRBD2 (6 bases). This CDR3 region has 16 residues. The ends were cut back, 0 bases at V and 2 bases at J, with 12 bases in the middle. Germline assignment: CDR1 SGHTA and CDR2 FQGNSA. The CDR3 bases are TGTGCCAGCAGCTTAGCCGGACTACGCTTCACAGATACGCAGTATTTT. Translating gives CASSLAGLRFTDTQYF.

This clone has just a few counts. V gene TRBV3-1 (or the pseudogene TRBV3-2) combines with J gene TRBJ2-3, with TRBD2 identical over 8 bases. The CDR3 runs 19 residues. Germline trimming cut 2 bases from V and 1 base from J; bases unmatched to any gene: 14. The germline V gene encodes CDR1 LGHDT and CDR2 YNNKEL (reference sequence). CDR3 nucleotide sequence: TGTGCCAGCAGCCAATCCGGGAGGGCCGAGGTCAGGTGCACAGATACGCAGTATTTT. Translating gives CASSQSGRAEVRCTDTQYF.

With regard to this clone: Other DNA sequences in this sample translate to the same CDR3. V usage is TRBV2 and J usage is TRBJ1-2, with D maybe TRBD1 (5 bases). With 2 bases removed from V and 4 bases from J, the gap between germline ends came to 5 bases. The CDR3 has 12 residues. CDR1 is SNHLY and CDR2 is FYNNEI in the germline V gene. CDR3 nucleotides: TGTGCCAGCAGTGAACAGGGCTATGGCTACACCTTC. This sequence encodes CASSEQGYGYTF.

This chain connects TRBV7-2 to TRBJ2-1, with 12 bases that match TRBD2. After removal of 1 base from V and 9 bases from J, the junction contained 4 bases not matched to a gene. CDR1 is SGHTA, CDR2 FQGNSA, per germline. This CDR3 spans 15 amino acids. The CDR3 region has the DNA TGTGCCAGCAGCTTAGTCGGACTAGCGGGAACTGAGCAGTTCTTC. Protein: CASSLVGLAGTEQFF.

This sequence joins TRBV18 and TRBJ2-1; a possible D gene is TRBD2 (6 bases). V lost 2 bases and J lost 0, with 11 bases in between. Germline V lookup: CDR1 KGHSH, CDR2 LQKENI. This CDR3 is built from 16 residues. The CDR3 reads CASSPKGRSSYNEQFF. The CDR3 bases are TGTGCCAGCTCACCAAAAGGGAGGAGCTCCTACAATGAGCAGTTCTTC.

The CDR3, as DNA: TGTGCCACCCAGCGAGGACAGGGGAGCTATGGCTACACCTTC. This translates into CATQRGQGSYGYTF. The V and J genes are TRBV2 and TRBJ1-2; 9 nucleotides line up with TRBD1. The CDR3 runs 14 residues. With 10 bases clipped from V and 4 bases from J, the junction kept 10 bases outside the gene matches. Germline CDR1 is SNHLY and CDR2 is FYNNEI.

This chain links TRBV18 with TRBJ1-1; tentative D call: TRBD1 (6 bases). The CDR3 covers 13 residues. Trimming took off 5 bases at V and 2 bases at J, with 9 bases between the two ends. Germline CDR1 reads KGHSH; CDR2 reads LQKENI. The CDR3 protein is CASSRDINTEAFF. The CDR3 DNA reads TGTGCCAGCTCAAGGGACATTAACACTGAAGCTTTCTTT.

The chain uses TRBV12-5 and TRBJ1-2, with 8 bases matching TRBD1. This CDR3 has 17 amino acids. Germline lookup yields CDR1 LGHNT and CDR2 FRNRAP. With 1 base clipped from V and 8 bases from J, the junction kept 15 bases outside the gene matches. For the CDR3, the DNA is TGTGCTAGTGGTTTGGGTCTCCGGGACAGGTCCCTGGGCGGCTACACCTTC. Encoded protein: CASGLGLRDRSLGGYTF.

The CDR3 bases are TGTGCCAGCAGTCCCCCTGGAGGCACCGGGGAGCTGTTTTTT. As protein: CASSPPGGTGELFF. V is TRBV28 and J is TRBJ2-2, with D maybe TRBD2 (5 bases). Trimming pared 5 bases from V and 4 bases from J, leaving 11 bases between. The CDR3 runs 14 residues. CDR1 MDHEN and CDR2 SYDVKM come from the germline V gene.

V usage is TRBV4-1 and J usage is TRBJ1-2, with TRBD1 identical over 8 bases. The CDR3 sequence is 14 residues long. Looked up from germline, CDR1 is MGHRA and CDR2 is YSYEKL. The ends lost 4 bases at V and 3 bases at J; junction bases unmatched: 4. The CDR3 loop reads CASSPGQGDYGYTF. The CDR3 DNA follows: TGCGCCAGCAGCCCCGGACAGGGCGACTATGGCTACACCTTC.

The chain uses TRBV11-3 and TRBJ2-1; 10 bases match TRBD2. Germline CDR1 is SGHNT and CDR2 is YENEEA. The CDR3 runs 13 residues. The V gene end was trimmed by 7 bases and the J gene end by 7 bases; junction bases not matched to a gene: 4. Here the CDR3 reads CASTAGGLNEQFF. The CDR3 bases are TGTGCCAGCACAGCGGGGGGGCTTAATGAGCAGTTCTTC.

In DNA form, the CDR3 reads TGTGCCAGCAGCTTGACAGGGATGAACACTGAAGCTTTCTTT. Translating it yields CASSLTGMNTEAFF. The genes are TRBV5-6 and TRBJ1-1; TRBD1 is a possible D gene (6 bases). V lost 1 base and J lost 0, with 7 bases in between. This CDR3 spans 14 amino acids. CDR1 and CDR2 from the germline V gene are SGHDT and YYEEEE.

This clone has more than one count but fewer than ten. The J gene is TRBJ1-1, the V gene TRBV27; 9 bases align to TRBD1. Germline V gives CDR1 MNHEY, CDR2 SMNVEV (reference sequence). The CDR3 has 14 amino acids. V lost 6 bases and J lost 5; bases outside the gene matches: 7. This CDR3 is CASRGTGFQTEAFF. The CDR3 DNA follows: TGTGCCAGCAGGGGGACAGGGTTTCAGACTGAAGCTTTCTTT.

This clone was observed a handful of times. J is TRBJ1-6 and V is TRBV12-3 or TRBV12-4; a possible D gene is TRBD1 (6 bases). Trimming removed 5 bases from V and 9 bases from J, with 8 bases in between. CDR3 length: 12 amino acids. The DNA for the CDR3 is TGTGCCAGCAGTACACAGGGTTCACCCCTCCACTTT. Translating it yields CASSTQGSPLHF.

This chain's CDR3 is CASSQLGTSTSGGSGPDTQYF. The CDR3 DNA sequence: TGCGCCAGCAGCCAATTGGGGACCTCGACTAGCGGGGGGTCAGGACCAGATACGCAGTATTTT. The rearrangement joins TRBV4-3 to TRBJ2-3; 13 bases are a match to TRBD2. The CDR3 is 21 residues long. Germline V lookup: CDR1 LGHNA, CDR2 YSLEER. Germline trimming cut 2 bases from V and 4 bases from J; bases unmatched to any gene: 18.

This chain links TRBV5-1 with TRBJ2-5; 8 bases line up with TRBD1. The CDR3 has 13 residues. With V trimmed by 4 bases and J by 3 bases, 2 bases remained unmatched. Germline values: CDR1 SGHRS, CDR2 YFSETQ. CDR3 region: CASSQGQEETQYF. DNA for the CDR3: TGCGCCAGCAGCCAGGGACAGGAAGAGACCCAGTACTTC.

The chain is built from TRBV11-1 and TRBJ1-1; D unresolved. The germline V gene has CDR1 SGHAT and CDR2 FQDESV (reference sequence). The CDR3 totals 15 residues. V dropped 0 bases and J dropped 0 bases, with 8 bases sitting between them. CDR3 in DNA: TGTGCCAGCAGCTTAGCGGGCAGACTGAACACTGAAGCTTTCTTT. This sequence encodes CASSLAGRLNTEAFF. The complete variable domain, with remaining parts taken from reference TRBV11-1 and TRBJ1-1, reads EAEVAQSPRYKITEKSQAVAFWCDPISGHATLYWYRQILGQGPELLVQFQDESVVDDSQLPKDRFSAERLKGVDSTLKIQPAELGDSAMYLCASSLAGRLNTEAFFGQGTRLTVV.

This sequence joins TRBV4-2 and TRBJ2-2, with a possible D match to TRBD2 (6 bases). Germline V lookup: CDR1 LGHNA, CDR2 YNFKEQ. The CDR3 totals 17 residues. V lost 1 base and J 0 bases, leaving 12 bases between the germline ends. This chain's CDR3 is CASSQGGDWTNTGELFF. The CDR3 bases are TGTGCCAGCAGCCAAGGGGGGGACTGGACGAACACCGGGGAGCTGTTTTTT.

The gene calls are TRBV24-1 and TRBJ2-2; tentatively, D is TRBD1 (6 bases). CDR1 is KGHDR and CDR2 is SFDVKD in the germline V gene. The V end was cut by 4 bases, the J end by 9 bases, with 20 bases between. The CDR3 extends over 16 amino acids. CDR3 loop: CATSDHQRQGPRELFF. In nucleotides, the CDR3 is TGTGCCACCAGTGACCATCAGAGGCAGGGGCCCCGGGAGCTGTTTTTT.

This chain joins TRBV5-8 and TRBJ2-1; 12 bases are shared with TRBD2. V trimming: 4 bases; J trimming: 9 bases; junction bases outside the gene matches: 14. Germline V lookup: CDR1 SGHTS, CDR2 YDEGEE. The CDR3 loop spans 17 amino acids. In nucleotides, the CDR3 is TGTGCCAGCAGCCTCCGACTAGCGGGGGCTTCTAGGGCTGAGCAGTTCTTC. Its translation: CASSLRLAGASRAEQFF. Supplemented by reference TRBV5-8 and TRBJ2-1, the full variable domain reads EAGVTQSPTHLIKTRGQQATLRCSPISGHTSVYWYQQALGLGLQFLLWYDEGEERNRGNFPPRFSGRQFPNYSSELNVNALELEDSALYLCASSLRLAGASRAEQFFGPGTRLTVL.

The chain combines TRBV2 with TRBJ1-5; D is perhaps TRBD1 (6 bases). CDR1 is SNHLY, CDR2 FYNNEI, per germline. V was pared by 7 bases and J by 6 bases, with 19 bases between. This CDR3 contains 15 residues. CDR3 protein: CASTSGTLPAQPQHF. The CDR3 DNA follows: TGTGCCAGCACCTCTGGGACACTTCCCGCTCAGCCCCAGCATTTT.

V usage is TRBV7-3 and J usage is TRBJ1-1; TRBD1 matches 8 bases. The CDR3 extends over 14 amino acids. The V and J ends lost 5 bases and 6 bases, in that order; junction bases with no gene match: 8. Germline values: CDR1 SGHTA, CDR2 FQGTGA. The CDR3 region has the DNA TGTGCCAGCAGCAAATACGGACAGGGCGCTGAAGCTTTCTTT. Protein sequence: CASSKYGQGAEAFF. The full variable domain, in which reference TRBV7-3 and TRBJ1-1 provide the parts outside the CDR3, is GAGVSQTPSNKVTEKGKYVELRCDPISGHTALYWYRQSLGQGPEFLIYFQGTGAADDSGLPNDRFFAVRPEGSVSTLKIQRTERGDSAVYLCASSKYGQGAEAFFGQGTRLTVV.

V and J are TRBV6-2 or TRBV6-3 and TRBJ1-5; TRBD1 agrees at 8 bases. Unmatched junction bases numbered 3, after V lost 5 bases and J lost 3 bases. The V gene's germline CDR1 is MNHEY and CDR2 SVGEGT. The CDR3 extends over 14 amino acids. The CDR3 here is CASSLTGANQPQHF. In nucleotides, the CDR3 is TGTGCCAGCAGTCTGACAGGGGCCAATCAGCCCCAGCATTTT.

V usage is TRBV11-2 and J usage is TRBJ2-2; TRBD1 is a possible D gene (6 bases). V dropped 1 base and J dropped 4 bases, with 10 bases sitting between them. The CDR3 consists of 15 residues. Germline V gene lookup returns CDR1 SGHAT and CDR2 FQNNGV. The CDR3 reads CASSLATGPTGELFF. Written as DNA, the CDR3 is TGTGCCAGCAGCTTAGCGACAGGACCCACCGGGGAGCTGTTTTTT.

The chain links TRBV5-1 to TRBJ1-3; no clear D gene. V was clipped by 2 bases and J by 0 bases, with 15 bases between them. The CDR3 covers 17 residues. Per the germline V gene, CDR1 is SGHRS and CDR2 is YFSETQ. Written as DNA, the CDR3 is TGCGCCAGCAGCTTAAACGGGAGCCCGGGCTCTGGAAACACCATATATTTT. Translation gives CASSLNGSPGSGNTIYF. Filled out from reference TRBV5-1 and TRBJ1-3, the complete variable domain reads KAGVTQTPRYLIKTRGQQVTLSCSPISGHRSVSWYQQTPGQGLQFLFEYFSETQRNKGNFPGRFSGRQFSNSRSEMNVSTLELGDSALYLCASSLNGSPGSGNTIYFGEGSWLTVV.